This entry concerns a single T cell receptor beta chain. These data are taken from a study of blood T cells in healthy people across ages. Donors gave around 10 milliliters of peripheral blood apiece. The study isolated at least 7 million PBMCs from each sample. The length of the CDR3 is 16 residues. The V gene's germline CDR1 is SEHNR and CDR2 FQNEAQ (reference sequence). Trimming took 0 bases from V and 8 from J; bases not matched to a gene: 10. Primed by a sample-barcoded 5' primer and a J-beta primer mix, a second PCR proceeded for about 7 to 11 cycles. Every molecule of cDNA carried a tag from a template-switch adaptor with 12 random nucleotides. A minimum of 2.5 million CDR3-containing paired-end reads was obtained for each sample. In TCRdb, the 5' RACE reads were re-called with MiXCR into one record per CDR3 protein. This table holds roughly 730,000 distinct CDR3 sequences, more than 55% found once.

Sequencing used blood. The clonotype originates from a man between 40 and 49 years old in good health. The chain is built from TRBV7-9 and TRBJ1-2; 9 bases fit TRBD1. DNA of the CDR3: TGTGCCAGCAGCTTAGCCAACGTTGGGACAGGGCAAGGCTACACCTTC. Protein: CASSLANVGTGQGYTF.